The T cell receptor beta chain described here comes from a study of shared clonotypes between healthy human individuals. Sequencing was performed with immunoSEQ multiplex PCR; in TCRdb, only in-frame clones are kept and a portion is missing. Among under 2,500,000 clones listed, around 95% were seen once. V was clipped by 3 bases and J by 1 base, with 13 bases between them. CDR3 length: 15 residues. Germline values: CDR1 GTSNPN, CDR2 SVGIG (reference sequence). The V call is TRBV30, the J call TRBJ1-5, with D possibly TRBD1 on 5 matching bases. Sample: naive CD4+ T cells sorted from blood. The subset: CD45RA+ positively selected. This TCR derives from a man younger than 35 in good health. The CDR3 sequence is CAWRGAGTSNQPQHF. The CDR3, as DNA: TGTGCCTGGAGAGGGGCAGGGACGAGCAATCAGCCCCAGCATTTT. The full variable domain, its missing parts supplied by reference TRBV30 and TRBJ1-5, is SQTIHQWPATLVQPVGSPLSLECTVEGTSNPNLYWYRQAAGRGLQLLFYSVGIGQISSEVPQNLSASRPQDRQFILSSKKLLLSDSGFYLCAWRGAGTSNQPQHFGDGTRLSIL.